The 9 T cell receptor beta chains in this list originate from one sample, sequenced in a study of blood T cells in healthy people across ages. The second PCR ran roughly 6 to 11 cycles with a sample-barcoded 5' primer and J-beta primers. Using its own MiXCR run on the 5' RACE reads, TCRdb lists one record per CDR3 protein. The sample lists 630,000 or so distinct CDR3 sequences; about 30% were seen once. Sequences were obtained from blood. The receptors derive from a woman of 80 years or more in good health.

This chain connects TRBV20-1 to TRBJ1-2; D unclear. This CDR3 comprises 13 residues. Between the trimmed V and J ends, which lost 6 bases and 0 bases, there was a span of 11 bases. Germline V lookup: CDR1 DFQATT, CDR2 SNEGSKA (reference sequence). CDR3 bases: TGCAGTGCCGGTCTGGAAGCTAACTATGGCTACACCTTC. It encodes CSAGLEANYGYTF.

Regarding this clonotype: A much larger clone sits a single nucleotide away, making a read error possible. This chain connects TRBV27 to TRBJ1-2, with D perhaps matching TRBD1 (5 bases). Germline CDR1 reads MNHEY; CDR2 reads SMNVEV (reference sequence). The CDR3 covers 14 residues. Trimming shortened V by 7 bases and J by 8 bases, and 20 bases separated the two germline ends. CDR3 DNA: TGTGCCAGCAAGAGGGACCCAGCCCCCGGAGGCTACACCTTC. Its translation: CASKRDPAPGGYTF.

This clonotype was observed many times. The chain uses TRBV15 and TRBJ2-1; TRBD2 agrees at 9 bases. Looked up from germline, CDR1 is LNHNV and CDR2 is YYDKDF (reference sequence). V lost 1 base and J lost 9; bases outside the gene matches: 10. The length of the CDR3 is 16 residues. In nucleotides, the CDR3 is TGTGCCACCAGCAGAGCTACGGGACTAGCCCGAGGTGAGCAGTTCTTC. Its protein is CATSRATGLARGEQFF. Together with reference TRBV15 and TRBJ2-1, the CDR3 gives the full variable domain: DAMVIQNPRYQVTQFGKPVTLSCSQTLNHNVMYWYQQKSSQAPKLLFHYYDKDFNNEADTPDNFQSRRPNTSFCFLDIRSPGLGDTAMYLCATSRATGLARGEQFFGPGTRLTVL.

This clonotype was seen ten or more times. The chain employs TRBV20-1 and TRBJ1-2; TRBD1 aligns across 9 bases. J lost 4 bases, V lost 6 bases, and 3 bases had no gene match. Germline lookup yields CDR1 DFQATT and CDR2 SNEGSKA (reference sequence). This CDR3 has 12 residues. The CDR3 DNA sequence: TGCAGTGCCCAGGACAGGGGCTATGGCTACACCTTC. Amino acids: CSAQDRGYGYTF.

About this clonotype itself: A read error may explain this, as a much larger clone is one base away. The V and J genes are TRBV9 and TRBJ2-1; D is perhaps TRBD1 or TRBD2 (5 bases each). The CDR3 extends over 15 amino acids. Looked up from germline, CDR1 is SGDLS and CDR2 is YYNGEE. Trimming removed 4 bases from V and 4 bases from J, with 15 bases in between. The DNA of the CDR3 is TGTGCCAGCAGCCCCTCCGGGGCTAGATACAATGAGCAGTTCTTC. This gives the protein CASSPSGARYNEQFF.

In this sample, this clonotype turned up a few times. The CDR3 is CASRSSLRGRNTEAFF. Here the CDR3 DNA reads TGTGCCAGCAGATCTAGCTTGAGGGGGAGGAACACTGAAGCTTTCTTT. J is TRBJ1-1 and V is TRBV12-3 or TRBV12-4, with D maybe TRBD1 (6 bases). Between the trimmed V and J ends, which lost 6 bases and 1 base, there was a span of 18 bases. This CDR3 spans 16 amino acids.

CDR3 loop: CATSTDRRWAYSNQPQHF. The CDR3 DNA follows: TGTGCCACCAGCACAGACCGACGGTGGGCGTATAGCAATCAGCCCCAGCATTTT. The chain carries TRBV15 and TRBJ1-5; D not certain. The germline V gene has CDR1 LNHNV and CDR2 YYDKDF (reference sequence). The CDR3 is 18 residues long. V lost 4 bases and J lost 0, with 19 bases in between.

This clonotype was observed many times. The CDR3 here is CASTGLAEGSEQFF. CDR3 bases: TGCGCCAGCACGGGACTAGCGGAGGGGAGTGAGCAGTTCTTC. The chain recombines TRBV5-1 with TRBJ2-1; 11 bases align to TRBD2. CDR1 is SGHRS, CDR2 YFSETQ, per germline. After removal of 6 bases from V and 9 bases from J, the junction contained 8 bases not matched to a gene. The CDR3 runs 14 residues. The variable domain in full, with the rest retrieved from reference TRBV5-1 and TRBJ2-1, is KAGVTQTPRYLIKTRGQQVTLSCSPISGHRSVSWYQQTPGQGLQFLFEYFSETQRNKGNFPGRFSGRQFSNSRSEMNVSTLELGDSALYLCASTGLAEGSEQFFGPGTRLTVL.

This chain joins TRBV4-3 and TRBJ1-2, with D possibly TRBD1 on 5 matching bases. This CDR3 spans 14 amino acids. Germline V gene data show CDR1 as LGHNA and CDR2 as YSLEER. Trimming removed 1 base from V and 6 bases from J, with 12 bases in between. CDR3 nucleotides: TGCGCCAGCAGCCAAGGTGGGGGAGGCGATGGCTACACCTTC. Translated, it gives CASSQGGGGDGYTF.